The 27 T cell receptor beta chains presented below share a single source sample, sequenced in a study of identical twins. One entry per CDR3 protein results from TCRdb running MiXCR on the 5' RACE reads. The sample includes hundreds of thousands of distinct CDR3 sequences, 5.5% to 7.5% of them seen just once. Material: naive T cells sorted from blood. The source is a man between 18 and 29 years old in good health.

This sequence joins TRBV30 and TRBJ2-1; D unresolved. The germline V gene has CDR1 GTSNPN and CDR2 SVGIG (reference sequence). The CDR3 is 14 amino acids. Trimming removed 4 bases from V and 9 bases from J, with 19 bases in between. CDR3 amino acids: CAWKKRRSDGEQFF. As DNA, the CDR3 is TGTGCCTGGAAGAAGAGGCGGTCGGACGGTGAGCAGTTCTTC.

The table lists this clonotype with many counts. The CDR3 nucleotides read TGTGCCAGCAGCGTAGCGCCAGCGGAGGGCTACGAGCAGTACTTC. It translates to CASSVAPAEGYEQYF. The V call is TRBV9, the J call TRBJ2-7; tentatively, D is TRBD2 (6 bases). V lost 0 bases, J lost 3 bases, and 13 bases lay in between. The CDR3 runs to 15 residues. The germline V gene encodes CDR1 SGDLS and CDR2 YYNGEE.

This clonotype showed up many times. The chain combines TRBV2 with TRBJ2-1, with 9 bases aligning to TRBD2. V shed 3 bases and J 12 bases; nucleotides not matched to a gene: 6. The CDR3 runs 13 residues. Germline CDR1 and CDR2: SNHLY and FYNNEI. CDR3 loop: CASSDAGGRGQFF. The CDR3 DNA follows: TGTGCCAGCAGTGATGCGGGAGGGCGCGGGCAGTTCTTC.

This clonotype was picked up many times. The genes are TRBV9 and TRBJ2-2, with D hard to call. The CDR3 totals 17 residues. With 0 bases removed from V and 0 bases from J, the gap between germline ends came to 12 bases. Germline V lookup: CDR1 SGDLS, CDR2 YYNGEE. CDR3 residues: CASSVAPDRTNTGELFF. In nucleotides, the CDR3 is TGTGCCAGCAGCGTAGCCCCGGACCGTACGAACACCGGGGAGCTGTTTTTT.

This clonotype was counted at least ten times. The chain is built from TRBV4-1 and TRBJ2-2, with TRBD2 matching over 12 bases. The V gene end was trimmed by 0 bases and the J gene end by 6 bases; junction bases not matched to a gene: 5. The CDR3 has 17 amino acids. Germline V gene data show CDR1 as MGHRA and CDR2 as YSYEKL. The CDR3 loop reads CASSQDILAGGPGELFF. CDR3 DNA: TGCGCCAGCAGCCAAGATATTCTAGCGGGAGGGCCCGGGGAGCTGTTTTTT.

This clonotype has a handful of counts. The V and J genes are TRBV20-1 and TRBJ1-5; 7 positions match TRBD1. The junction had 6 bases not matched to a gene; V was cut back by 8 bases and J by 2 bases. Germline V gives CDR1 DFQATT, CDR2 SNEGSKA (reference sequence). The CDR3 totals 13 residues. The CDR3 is CSTNRGGNQPQHF. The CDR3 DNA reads TGCAGTACGAACAGGGGAGGCAATCAGCCCCAGCATTTT.

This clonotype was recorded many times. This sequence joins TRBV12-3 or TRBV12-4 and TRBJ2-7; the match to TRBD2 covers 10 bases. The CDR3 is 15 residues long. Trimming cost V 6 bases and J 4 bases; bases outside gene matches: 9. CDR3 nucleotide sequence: TGTGCCAGCAGCCCCCCGGGACTAGCGAGATACGAGCAGTACTTC. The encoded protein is CASSPPGLARYEQYF.

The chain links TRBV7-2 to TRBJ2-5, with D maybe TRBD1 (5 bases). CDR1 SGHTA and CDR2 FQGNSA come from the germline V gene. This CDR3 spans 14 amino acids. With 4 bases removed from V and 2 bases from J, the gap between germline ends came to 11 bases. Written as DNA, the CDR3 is TGTGCCAGCAGCTCCTACCGACAGCAAGAGACCCAGTACTTC. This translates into CASSSYRQQETQYF.

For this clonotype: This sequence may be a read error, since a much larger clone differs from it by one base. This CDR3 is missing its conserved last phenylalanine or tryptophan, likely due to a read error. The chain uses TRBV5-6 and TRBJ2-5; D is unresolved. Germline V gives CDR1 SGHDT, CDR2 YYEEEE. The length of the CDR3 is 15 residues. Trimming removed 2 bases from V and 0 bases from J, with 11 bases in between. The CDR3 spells CASSLRLRDQETQYL. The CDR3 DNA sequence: TGTGCCAGCAGCTTAAGACTCCGGGACCAAGAGACCCAGTACTTA.

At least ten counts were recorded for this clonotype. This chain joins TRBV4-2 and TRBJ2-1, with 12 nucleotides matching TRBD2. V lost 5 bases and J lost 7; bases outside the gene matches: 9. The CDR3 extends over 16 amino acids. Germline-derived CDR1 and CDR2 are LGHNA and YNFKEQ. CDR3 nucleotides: TGTGCCAGCAGCGTGCAAGATACTAGCGGGAGGAATGAGCAGTTCTTC. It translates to CASSVQDTSGRNEQFF.

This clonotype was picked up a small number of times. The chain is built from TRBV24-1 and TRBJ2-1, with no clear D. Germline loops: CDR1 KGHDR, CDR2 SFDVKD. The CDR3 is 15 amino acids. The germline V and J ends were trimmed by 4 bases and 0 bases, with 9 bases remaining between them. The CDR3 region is CATSDVQDSYNEQFF. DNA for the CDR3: TGTGCCACCAGTGACGTCCAGGACTCCTACAATGAGCAGTTCTTC.

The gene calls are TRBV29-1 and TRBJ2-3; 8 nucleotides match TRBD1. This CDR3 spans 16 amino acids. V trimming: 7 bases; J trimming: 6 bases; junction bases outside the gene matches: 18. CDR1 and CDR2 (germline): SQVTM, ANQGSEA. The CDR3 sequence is CSAGQGASSAQDTQYF. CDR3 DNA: TGCAGCGCCGGGCAGGGGGCTTCGTCGGCGCAGGATACGCAGTATTTT.

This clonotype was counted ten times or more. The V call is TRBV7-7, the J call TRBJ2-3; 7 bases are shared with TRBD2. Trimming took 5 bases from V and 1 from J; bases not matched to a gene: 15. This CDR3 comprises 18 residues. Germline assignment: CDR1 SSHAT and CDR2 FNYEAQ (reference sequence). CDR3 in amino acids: CASSPLPVGEGGTDTQYF. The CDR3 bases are TGTGCCAGCAGCCCACTACCCGTTGGGGAGGGTGGCACAGATACGCAGTATTTT.

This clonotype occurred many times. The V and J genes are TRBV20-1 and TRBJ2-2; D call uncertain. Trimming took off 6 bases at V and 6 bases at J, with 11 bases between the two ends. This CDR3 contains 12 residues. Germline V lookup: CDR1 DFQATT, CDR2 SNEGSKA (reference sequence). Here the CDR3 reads CSAYGYAGELFF. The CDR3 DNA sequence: TGCAGTGCCTACGGTTATGCCGGGGAGCTGTTTTTT.

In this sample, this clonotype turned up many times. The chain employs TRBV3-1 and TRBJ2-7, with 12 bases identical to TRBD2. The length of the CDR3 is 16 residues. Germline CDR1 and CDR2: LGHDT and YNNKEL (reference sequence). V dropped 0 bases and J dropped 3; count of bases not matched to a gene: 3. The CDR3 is CASSQEMTSGSYEQYF. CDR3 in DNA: TGTGCCAGCAGCCAAGAAATGACTAGCGGGAGCTACGAGCAGTACTTC.

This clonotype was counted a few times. CDR3 coding DNA: TGTGCCAGCAGCTTAGGCCCGGGTGAGGGCGGCAATGAGCAGTTCTTC. Translated, it gives CASSLGPGEGGNEQFF. This chain joins TRBV7-3 and TRBJ2-1; perhaps TRBD2 as D (5 bases). The V gene lost 2 bases and the J gene lost 6 bases, with 17 bases spanning the gap. The CDR3 loop spans 16 amino acids. Germline V CDR1 and CDR2: SGHTA, FQGTGA.

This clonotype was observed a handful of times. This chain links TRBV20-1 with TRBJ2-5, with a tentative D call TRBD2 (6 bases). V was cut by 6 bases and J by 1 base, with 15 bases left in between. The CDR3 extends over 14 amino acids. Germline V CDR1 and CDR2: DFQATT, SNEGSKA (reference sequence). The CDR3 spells CSASPRTTQETQYF. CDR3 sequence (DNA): TGCAGTGCCTCCCCCCGGACTACCCAAGAGACCCAGTACTTC.

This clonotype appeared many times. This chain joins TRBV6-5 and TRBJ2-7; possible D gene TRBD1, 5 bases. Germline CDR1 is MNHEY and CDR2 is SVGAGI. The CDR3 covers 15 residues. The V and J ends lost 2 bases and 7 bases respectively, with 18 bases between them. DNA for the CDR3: TGTGCCAGCAGTTACGGCCGTGAGTCAGGGCGAGAGCAGTACGTC. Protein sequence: CASSYGRESGREQYV.

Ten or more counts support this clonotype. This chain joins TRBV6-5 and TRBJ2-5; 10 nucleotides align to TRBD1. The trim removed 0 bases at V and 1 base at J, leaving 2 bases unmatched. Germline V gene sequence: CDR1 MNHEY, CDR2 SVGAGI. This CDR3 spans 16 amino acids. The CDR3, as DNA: TGTGCCAGCAGTTACTCGAGGACAGGGGGCCAAGAGACCCAGTACTTC. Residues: CASSYSRTGGQETQYF.

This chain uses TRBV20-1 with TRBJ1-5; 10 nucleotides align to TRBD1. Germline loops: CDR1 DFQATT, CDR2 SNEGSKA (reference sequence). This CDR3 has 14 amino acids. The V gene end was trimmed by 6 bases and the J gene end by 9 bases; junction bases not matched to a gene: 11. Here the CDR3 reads CSATRTGGLGPQHF. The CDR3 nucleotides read TGCAGTGCAACCAGGACAGGGGGATTGGGGCCCCAGCATTTT.

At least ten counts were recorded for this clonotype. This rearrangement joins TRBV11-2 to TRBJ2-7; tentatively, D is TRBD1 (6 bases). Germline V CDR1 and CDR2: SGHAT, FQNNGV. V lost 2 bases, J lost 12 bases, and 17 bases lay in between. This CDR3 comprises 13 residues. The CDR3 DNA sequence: TGTGCCAGCAGCTTATGGGCGGTGCCAGGGGTGTACTTC. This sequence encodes CASSLWAVPGVYF.

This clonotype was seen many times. In nucleotides, the CDR3 is TGTGCCAGCAGCTTAATGGGGCCAGATACGCAGTATTTT. Translation: CASSLMGPDTQYF. This chain links TRBV7-2 with TRBJ2-3; possibly TRBD1 for D (5 bases). The germline gives CDR1 SGHTA, CDR2 FQGNSA. V was clipped by 2 bases and J by 4 bases, with 7 bases between them. The CDR3 has 13 amino acids.

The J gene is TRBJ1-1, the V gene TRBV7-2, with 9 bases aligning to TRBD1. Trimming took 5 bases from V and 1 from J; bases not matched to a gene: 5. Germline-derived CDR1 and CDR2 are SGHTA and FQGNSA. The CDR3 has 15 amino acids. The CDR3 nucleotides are TGTGCCAGCAGCCCGAGACAGGGGGGGAACACTGAAGCTTTCTTT. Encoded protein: CASSPRQGGNTEAFF.

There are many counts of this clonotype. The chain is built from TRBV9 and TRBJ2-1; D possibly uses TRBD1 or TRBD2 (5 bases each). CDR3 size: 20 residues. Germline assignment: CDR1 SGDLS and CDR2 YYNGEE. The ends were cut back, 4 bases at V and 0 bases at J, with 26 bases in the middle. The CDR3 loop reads CASSPHHGGVAGSSYNEQFF. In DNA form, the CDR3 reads TGTGCCAGCAGCCCTCATCATGGGGGTGTGGCGGGCAGCTCCTACAATGAGCAGTTCTTC.

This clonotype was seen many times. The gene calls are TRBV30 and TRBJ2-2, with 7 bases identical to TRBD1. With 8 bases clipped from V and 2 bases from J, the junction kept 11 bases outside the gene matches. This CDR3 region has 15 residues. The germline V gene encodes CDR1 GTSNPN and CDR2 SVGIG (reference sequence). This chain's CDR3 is CAGTTTGVNTGELFF. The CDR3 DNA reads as TGTGCCGGTACAACCACAGGGGTAAACACCGGGGAGCTGTTTTTT. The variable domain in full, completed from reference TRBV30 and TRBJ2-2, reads SQTIHQWPATLVQPVGSPLSLECTVEGTSNPNLYWYRQAAGRGLQLLFYSVGIGQISSEVPQNLSASRPQDRQFILSSKKLLLSDSGFYLCAGTTTGVNTGELFFGEGSRLTVL.

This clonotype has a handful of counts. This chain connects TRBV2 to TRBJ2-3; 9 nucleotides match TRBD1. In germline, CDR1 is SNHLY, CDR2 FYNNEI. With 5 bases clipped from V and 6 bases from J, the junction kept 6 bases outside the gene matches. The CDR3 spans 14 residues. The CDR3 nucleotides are TGTGCCAGCAGTTGGACGGGGACAGGGGATACGCAGTATTTT. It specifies CASSWTGTGDTQYF.

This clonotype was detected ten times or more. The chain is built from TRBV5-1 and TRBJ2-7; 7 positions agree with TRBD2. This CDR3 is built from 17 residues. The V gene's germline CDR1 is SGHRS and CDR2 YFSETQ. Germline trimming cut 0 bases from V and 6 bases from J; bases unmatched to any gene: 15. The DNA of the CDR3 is TGCGCCAGCAGCTTGGCTAAGGGAGCGGGGTCTTTCGTCGAGCAGTACGTC. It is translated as CASSLAKGAGSFVEQYV.